This T cell receptor beta chain was obtained from a study of blood T cells in healthy people across ages. About the study: T cells yielded about one barcoded beta molecule per two cells through template switching.

The use of a sample-barcoded 5' primer and a J-beta primer mix characterized a second PCR of roughly 6 to 11 cycles. TCRdb reprocessed the 5' RACE reads via MiXCR and lists one record per CDR3 protein. Here the sample spans approximately 780,000 distinct CDR3 sequences, roughly 25% being singletons. On this clonotype itself: Its antigen is not identified.

The V gene's germline CDR1 is DFQATT and CDR2 SNEGSKA (reference sequence). There are 11 residues in the CDR3. The V gene lost 6 bases and the J gene lost 7 bases, with 10 bases spanning the gap. Study outcomes and limitations: With naive T cell percentage, TCR beta diversity showed a strong correlation.

A further study also used this sample, focusing on T cells of mothers and their children. This second study says: Using roughly 1.5 ug per 15 ul, all extracted RNA underwent cDNA synthesis. When mothers and children were related, their normalized repertoire overlap, which was always slightly higher, did not differ significantly from that of unrelated pairs.

The clonotype comes from a boy between 10 and 17 years old in good health. Sequenced: blood. This chain links TRBV20-1 with TRBJ1-5; no reliable D call. CDR3 region: CSAGVLQPQHF. The CDR3 nucleotides read TGCAGTGCGGGAGTACTCCAGCCCCAGCATTTT.